This TCR beta chain was documented in a study of T-cell reconstitution after alpha-beta-depleted transplantation in children. Preparation of the TCRbeta library was carried out with unique molecular identifiers. Each CDR3 protein gets one entry after TCRdb re-called the PCR reads with MiXCR. The sample carries approximately 97,000 distinct CDR3 sequences, about 6% recorded once. The sample holds a few counts of this clonotype. Antigen specificity is unknown. Whole-study results and caveats: Surviving recipient T cells and thymic progenitors accounted for the high day-60 TCRbeta diversity observed in some patients. Newly produced T cells mostly accounted for T-cell counts and diversity one year post-transplant. Several hundred expanded graft clones reportedly gave rise to the alpha-beta T cells present about two months after transplant.

V was pared by 6 bases and J by 4 bases, with 15 bases between. CDR1 and CDR2 from the germline V gene are SGHNT and YENEEA. This CDR3 has 15 residues. This TCR derives from a female patient between 2 and 15 years old who had a stem cell transplant for Fanconi anemia, so the T cells may come from the graft donor. The specimen was PBMCs, mostly from graft donor cells, collected 60 days after TCRalphabeta/CD19-depleted stem cell transplant. The gene calls are TRBV11-3 and TRBJ2-2; tentative D call: TRBD1 (5 bases). The CDR3 sequence: CASSSTTGLTGELFF. In DNA, the CDR3 is TGTGCCAGCAGTTCCACCACAGGTCTCACCGGGGAGCTGTTTTTT.